The TCR beta chain described here comes from a study of identical twins. After template switching added a universal primer site, the resulting cDNA carried unique molecular identifiers. From the 5' RACE reads, TCRdb called clonotypes with MiXCR, one entry per CDR3 protein. The sample yields about 530,000 distinct CDR3 sequences, about 16% seen once. This clonotype was counted a few times. Antigen: not known. Points from the study as a whole: The more abundant beta clonotypes in cord blood had fewer insertions, and memory repertoires did not show this. Beta out-of-frame sequences showed weaker excess sharing between twins. Analyses of zero insertions could, in part, be confounded by invariant MAIT and iNKT cells.

The CDR3 contains 14 residues. Trimming took off 4 bases at V and 3 bases at J, with 12 bases between the two ends. These data were likewise used in another study, on yellow fever vaccine responses in identical twins.

Sequenced input: CD4+ T cells sorted from blood. The TCR was taken from a woman under 30 in good health. This chain connects TRBV12-3 or TRBV12-4 to TRBJ1-2; D possibly corresponds to TRBD1 (5 bases). CDR3 DNA sequence: TGTGCCAGCAGTTCAGGTCCCAGGGACTATGGCTACACCTTC. Translated: CASSSGPRDYGYTF.